Below are 28 T cell receptor beta chains sequenced from a single sample in a study of blood T cells in healthy people across ages. The second PCR ran roughly 7 to 12 cycles with a sample-barcoded 5' primer and J-beta primers. From the 5' RACE reads, TCRdb called clonotypes with MiXCR, one entry per CDR3 protein. The sample contains 1.5 million to 2 million distinct CDR3 sequences, roughly 27% of which appear only once. Sequencing was performed on blood. The receptors come from a woman younger than 45 in good health.

The chain recombines TRBV12-3 or TRBV12-4 with TRBJ2-3; D is undetermined. The CDR3 extends over 11 amino acids. V lost 7 bases and J 7 bases, leaving 9 bases between the germline ends. The CDR3: CASIYSNTQYF. CDR3 in DNA: TGTGCCAGCATCTATAGCAATACGCAGTATTTT.

This clonotype appeared a few times. V gene TRBV5-1 combines with J gene TRBJ2-2, with D perhaps being TRBD1 or TRBD2 (6 bases each). The CDR3 contains 19 residues. Trimming took 0 bases from V and 0 from J, leaving 18 bases between them. Germline V lookup: CDR1 SGHRS, CDR2 YFSETQ. The chain's CDR3 is CASSLEPGAGPTNTGELFF. Here the CDR3 DNA reads TGCGCCAGCAGCTTGGAACCGGGGGCCGGACCGACGAACACCGGGGAGCTGTTTTTT.

This clonotype was counted at least ten times. This chain uses TRBV11-2 with TRBJ1-2; D is possibly TRBD1 (5 bases). Trimming removed 5 bases at V and 4 bases at J, with 14 bases between. Germline lookup yields CDR1 SGHAT and CDR2 FQNNGV. This CDR3 spans 14 amino acids. The CDR3 region has the DNA TGTGCCAGCAGCGCGGCCGGGACCATCTATGGCTACACCTTC. Translation gives CASSAAGTIYGYTF.

This clonotype was seen more than once but under ten times. A read error may be the cause here, since a much bigger clone is one base away. The gene calls are TRBV11-2 and TRBJ2-4; TRBD1 matches at 8 bases. Trimming at V came to 5 bases and at J to 13 bases, leaving 19 bases not matched to a gene. The CDR3 has 16 amino acids. CDR1 and CDR2 from the germline V gene are SGHAT and FQNNGV. The CDR3 sequence: CASSKTGGGADNEQYF. The CDR3 nucleotides read TGTGCCAGCAGCAAAACAGGGGGTGGAGCAGACAATGAGCAGTACTTC.

This clonotype was recorded a few times. The rearrangement links TRBV6-2 or TRBV6-3 to TRBJ1-2; 7 bases map to TRBD1. The CDR3 contains 12 residues. The ends lost 5 bases at V and 8 bases at J; junction bases unmatched: 5. From germline, CDR1 is MNHEY and CDR2 SVGEGT. The CDR3 sequence: CASSTDREGYTF. CDR3 in DNA: TGTGCCAGCAGTACAGACAGGGAAGGCTACACCTTC.

The rearrangement links TRBV5-1 to TRBJ2-1, with D possibly TRBD2 on 6 matching bases. The CDR3 extends over 17 amino acids. Trimming removed 4 bases from V and 1 base from J, with 18 bases in between. Germline lookup yields CDR1 SGHRS and CDR2 YFSETQ. CDR3 sequence: CASSPGVGGGSYNEQFF. The DNA for the CDR3 is TGCGCCAGCAGCCCGGGTGTGGGGGGTGGATCCTACAATGAGCAGTTCTTC.

The count of this clonotype is one. This sequence may be a read error, since a much larger clone differs from it by one base. V is TRBV6-1 and J is TRBJ2-4, with TRBD2 matching over 10 bases. The DNA end is more similar to TRBJ2-7, so the J call may be wrong. The germline gives CDR1 MNHNS, CDR2 SASEGT. The CDR3 runs to 16 residues. This CDR3 is CASSEGRAGGLYEQYF. The CDR3 DNA is TGTGCCAGCAGTGAAGGACGAGCGGGAGGGCTCTACGAGCAGTACTTC.

The chain combines TRBV28 with TRBJ2-7; D uncertain. The germline gives CDR1 MDHEN, CDR2 SYDVKM. Trimming cost V 3 bases and J 2 bases, with 11 bases left between them. The CDR3 length is 14 residues. CDR3 region: CASSFIRSAYEQYF. CDR3 coding DNA: TGTGCCAGCAGTTTCATCCGCAGTGCCTACGAGCAGTACTTC.

The rearrangement joins TRBV13 to TRBJ2-3, with D possibly matching TRBD1 (6 bases). V was clipped by 5 bases and J by 5 bases, with 14 bases between them. The CDR3 spans 14 residues. The V gene's germline CDR1 is PRHDT and CDR2 FYEKMQ (reference sequence). For the CDR3, the DNA is TGTGCCAGCAGCGTTTCCCCGACAGGAGATACGCAGTATTTT. Translated, it gives CASSVSPTGDTQYF.

Concerning this clonotype itself: A read error may explain this, as a much larger clone is one base away. The chain links TRBV20-1 to TRBJ2-5; 12 bases are shared with TRBD2. Germline trimming cut 5 bases from V and 5 bases from J; bases unmatched to any gene: 9. Germline CDR1 is DFQATT and CDR2 is SNEGSKA (reference sequence). The CDR3 is 15 amino acids. CDR3 in DNA: TGCAGTGCTGTCTCTAGCGGGGGGGCTGTGGAGACCCAGTACTTC. Translated: CSAVSSGGAVETQYF.

The chain combines TRBV7-2 with TRBJ2-1; 9 bases fit TRBD2. The germline CDR1 and CDR2 sequences are SGHTA and FQGNSA. The CDR3 totals 15 residues. Unmatched junction bases numbered 14, after V lost 5 bases and J lost 12 bases. As DNA, the CDR3 is TGTGCCAGCAGCCCCCAAGCGGGAGGCCTTCCTGCGCAGTTCTTC. Translated: CASSPQAGGLPAQFF.

With respect to this clonotype: This sequence may be a read error, since a much larger clone differs from it by one base. The chain uses TRBV7-2 and TRBJ2-3; D might be TRBD2 (5 bases). The CDR3 has 14 residues. Germline V gives CDR1 SGHTA, CDR2 FQGNSA. CDR3 amino acids: CAGSSGPTLATQYF. The CDR3 nucleotides are TGTGCCGGCAGCTCCGGACCGACCCTAGCTACGCAGTATTTT. Filled out from reference TRBV7-2 and TRBJ2-3, the complete variable domain reads GAGVSQSPSNKVTEKGKDVELRCDPISGHTALYWYRQSLGQGLEFLIYFQGNSAPDKSGLPSDRFSAERTGGSVSTLTIQRTQQEDSAVYLCAGSSGPTLATQYFGPGTRLTVL.

The chain links TRBV7-2 to TRBJ2-1; 9 bases line up with TRBD2. V trimming: 0 bases; J trimming: 6 bases; junction bases outside the gene matches: 6. Germline V gene sequence: CDR1 SGHTA, CDR2 FQGNSA. This CDR3 contains 16 residues. The CDR3 spells CASSLAPSGGCNEQFF. The CDR3 DNA follows: TGTGCCAGCAGCTTAGCGCCAAGCGGGGGGTGCAATGAGCAGTTCTTC.

Points on this clonotype: Compared with germline, one end of the junction differs, possibly owing to a read error. The gene calls are TRBV7-6 and TRBJ1-5; D is unclear. This CDR3 has 17 amino acids. CDR1 SGHVS and CDR2 FNYEAQ come from the germline V gene. This CDR3 reads CASSLAASDISNQPRHF. The CDR3, as DNA: TGTGCCAGCAGCTTAGCCGCATCAGACATTAGCAATCAGCCCCGGCATTTT.

As to this clonotype: One base away lies a much larger clone, so this may be a sequencing read error. The chain is built from TRBV9 and TRBJ1-6, with D perhaps TRBD1 (6 bases). V was shortened by 5 bases and J by 9 bases, with 15 bases between the two germline ends. The CDR3 spans 14 residues. Germline V gene sequence: CDR1 SGDLS, CDR2 YYNGEE. For the CDR3, the DNA is TGTGCCAGCAGTCTATCCACAGGGATTTCACCCCTCCACTTT. Amino acid sequence: CASSLSTGISPLHF. The full variable domain, with the rest looked up from reference TRBV9 and TRBJ1-6, is DSGVTQTPKHLITATGQRVTLRCSPRSGDLSVYWYQQSLDQGLQFLIQYYNGEERAKGNILERFSAQQFPDLHSELNLSSLELGDSALYFCASSLSTGISPLHFGNGTRLTVT.

The gene calls are TRBV29-1 and TRBJ1-2; the D gene is possibly TRBD1 (6 bases). This CDR3 is 15 amino acids long. Germline lookup yields CDR1 SQVTM and CDR2 ANQGSEA. The germline V and J ends were trimmed by 4 bases and 5 bases, with 20 bases remaining between them. CDR3 in amino acids: CSVVPPDRPSYGYTF. The CDR3 DNA sequence: TGCAGCGTTGTACCCCCAGACAGGCCCTCTTATGGCTACACCTTC.

This clonotype was detected ten times or more. The rearrangement uses TRBV12-3 or TRBV12-4 and TRBJ2-5; 12 nucleotides align to TRBD2. This CDR3 spans 18 amino acids. J lost 4 bases, V lost 7 bases, and 16 bases had no gene match. CDR3 residues: CASNFGLAGGPGGETQYF. The CDR3 DNA sequence: TGTGCCAGCAATTTTGGTCTAGCGGGGGGGCCCGGAGGAGAGACCCAGTACTTC.

This clonotype was seen only a few times. The V call is TRBV5-1, the J call TRBJ2-7; 7 bases fit TRBD2. The trim removed 0 bases at V and 2 bases at J, leaving 8 bases unmatched. Germline V gives CDR1 SGHRS, CDR2 YFSETQ. This CDR3 is built from 16 residues. The DNA for the CDR3 is TGCGCCAGCAGCTTGGCCAGCGGGGCGATTCCCTACGAGCAGTACTTC. This encodes CASSLASGAIPYEQYF.

Concerning this clonotype itself: Sequence at one end of the junction differs from germline and may be a read error. The chain recombines TRBV28 with TRBJ1-4; D possibly corresponds to TRBD1 (6 bases). The CDR3 runs 13 residues. Per the germline V gene, CDR1 is MDHEN and CDR2 is SYDVKM. The CDR3 DNA follows: TGTGCCACCACGGTGGGACAACCCGAAAAACTGTATTTT. Translated, it gives CATTVGQPEKLYF.

The chain's CDR3 is CSAGRGTDTQYF. In DNA form, the CDR3 reads TGCAGTGCGGGGCGGGGCACAGATACGCAGTATTTT. The chain has TRBV20-1 and TRBJ2-3, with D possibly called TRBD1 or TRBD2 (5 bases each). Looked up from germline, CDR1 is DFQATT and CDR2 is SNEGSKA (reference sequence). V lost 6 bases to trimming and J lost 1 base, with 8 bases between them. The length of the CDR3 is 12 residues.

Points on this clonotype: A single base separates this from a much larger clone, so it may be a read error. The genes are TRBV5-1 and TRBJ2-1; 11 bases fit TRBD2. V lost 0 bases, J lost 6 bases, and 8 bases stayed unmatched. This CDR3 spans 17 amino acids. The germline gives CDR1 SGHRS, CDR2 YFSETQ. The CDR3 region is CASSLAESSGGTNEQFF. The CDR3 DNA is TGCGCCAGCAGCTTGGCCGAATCTAGCGGGGGGACCAATGAGCAGTTCTTC. Based on the CDR3 plus reference TRBV5-1 and TRBJ2-1, the full variable domain is KAGVTQTPRYLIKTRGQQVTLSCSPISGHRSVSWYQQTPGQGLQFLFEYFSETQRNKGNFPGRFSGRQFSNSRSEMNVSTLELGDSALYLCASSLAESSGGTNEQFFGPGTRLTVL.

This chain connects TRBV7-2 to TRBJ2-3; D remains unclear. The V end lost 8 bases, the J end lost 6 bases, and 18 bases lay between the germline ends. CDR1 is SGHTA and CDR2 is FQGNSA in the germline V gene. This CDR3 comprises 14 residues. As DNA, the CDR3 is TGTGCCAGCCGCCCGGTGGGTAGAGGCGATACGCAGTATTTT. Its protein product is CASRPVGRGDTQYF.

This rearrangement joins TRBV3-1 to TRBJ1-2, with D hard to call. Deletions cut 1 base from V and 6 bases from J, with 12 bases between. The CDR3 totals 14 residues. Germline V lookup: CDR1 LGHDT, CDR2 YNNKEL (reference sequence). CDR3 in amino acids: CASSQGGLGDGYTF. CDR3 nucleotides: TGTGCCAGCAGCCAAGGAGGTCTGGGAGATGGCTACACCTTC. Full variable domain (rest looked up from reference TRBV3-1 and TRBJ1-2): DTAVSQTPKYLVTQMGNDKSIKCEQNLGHDTMYWYKQDSKKFLKIMFSYNNKELIINETVPNRFSPKSPDKAHLNLHINSLELGDSAVYFCASSQGGLGDGYTFGSGTRLTVV.

This clonotype was detected ten times or more. The chain couples TRBV7-9 to TRBJ2-7, with D tentatively TRBD1 (6 bases). V gave up 1 base and J gave up 5 bases, with 18 bases separating them. The germline V gene has CDR1 SEHNR and CDR2 FQNEAQ (reference sequence). The CDR3 loop spans 16 amino acids. The CDR3: CASSLVTGHRADEQYF. The CDR3, as DNA: TGTGCCAGCAGCTTAGTAACGGGACATAGGGCGGACGAGCAGTACTTC.

The chain is built from TRBV14 and TRBJ1-1; D unresolved. CDR3 length: 13 residues. Germline V lookup: CDR1 SGHDN, CDR2 FVKESK. V was shortened by 2 bases and J by 2 bases, with 6 bases between the two germline ends. CDR3 DNA sequence: TGTGCCAGCAGCCAAACCTTCAACACTGAAGCTTTCTTT. Translation gives CASSQTFNTEAFF.

The sample holds many counts of this clonotype. This sequence joins TRBV30 and TRBJ2-1; D uncertain. Germline values: CDR1 GTSNPN, CDR2 SVGIG (reference sequence). This CDR3 contains 12 residues. The V and J ends lost 0 bases and 7 bases respectively, with 7 bases between them. The CDR3 here is CAWSVQGNEQFF. CDR3 nucleotides: TGTGCCTGGAGTGTTCAAGGTAATGAGCAGTTCTTC.

This CDR3 reads CASSLGASESPSTDTQYF. For the CDR3, the DNA is TGTGCCAGCAGCTTGGGGGCTAGCGAATCCCCTAGCACAGATACGCAGTATTTT. The chain employs TRBV5-6 and TRBJ2-3; D may be TRBD2 (6 bases). Between the trimmed V and J ends, which lost 0 bases and 0 bases, there was a span of 17 bases. Germline V gene data show CDR1 as SGHDT and CDR2 as YYEEEE. CDR3 size: 18 residues.

This rearrangement joins TRBV6-6 to TRBJ2-1; possibly TRBD2 for D (6 bases). The V gene's germline CDR1 is MNHNY and CDR2 SVGAGI (reference sequence). CDR3 length equals 16 residues. The V end was cut by 4 bases, the J end by 4 bases, with 17 bases between. This CDR3 is CASSSRTSTNYNEQFF. CDR3 DNA: TGTGCCAGCAGTTCACGAACTAGCACCAATTACAATGAGCAGTTCTTC.